A single sample gave rise to the 3 T cell receptor beta chains below, sequenced in a study of T-cell reconstitution after alpha-beta-depleted transplantation in children. This sample's TCRbeta library carried unique molecular identifier barcodes. TCRdb re-analysed the PCR reads in MiXCR, keeping a single row per CDR3 protein. Among about 580,000 distinct CDR3 sequences listed, more than 20% were seen once. The sequenced sample was PBMCs, mostly from graft donor cells, obtained 360 days after TCRalphabeta/CD19-depleted stem cell transplant. These receptors came from a boy under three years old who had a stem cell transplant for acute myeloid leukemia, so the T cells may come from the graft donor.

This clonotype was counted only a few times. V is TRBV10-3 and J is TRBJ2-5; TRBD1 matches at 11 bases. This CDR3 is 15 amino acids long. Germline V gene sequence: CDR1 ENHRY, CDR2 SYGVKD. V shed 6 bases, J shed 0 bases, and the junction held 3 bases outside the gene matches. CDR3 in DNA: TGTGCCATCAGGAGGGACAGGGGGAACCAAGAGACCCAGTACTTC. Encoded protein: CAIRRDRGNQETQYF.

This clonotype was seen only a few times. The chain uses TRBV3-1 and TRBJ2-2; D not certain. Germline assignment: CDR1 LGHDT and CDR2 YNNKEL (reference sequence). The CDR3 is 14 amino acids. Deletions cut 0 bases from V and 1 base from J, with 3 bases between. This chain's CDR3 is CASSQDLNTGELFF. The CDR3, as DNA: TGTGCCAGCAGCCAAGATTTGAACACCGGGGAGCTGTTTTTT.

The chain recombines TRBV5-1 with TRBJ2-3; D is unresolved. Deletions cut 2 bases from V and 2 bases from J, with 6 bases between. Germline V lookup: CDR1 SGHRS, CDR2 YFSETQ. The length of the CDR3 is 13 residues. CDR3 nucleotide sequence: TGCGCCAGCAGCTTCAAGATCACAGATACGCAGTATTTT. Translating it yields CASSFKITDTQYF.